The 7 T cell receptor beta chains given below trace back to one sample, sequenced in a study of blood T cell repertoires in COVID-19. TCRdb keeps only in-frame clones here, not all; method: immunoSEQ multiplex PCR. The data show 250,000 to 300,000 clones, with more than 75% seen just once and roughly 5.6% held by the top ten. What was sequenced was peripheral blood. The source of these receptors is a woman aged 55-69 years with COVID-19, enrolled during active disease.

The gene calls are TRBV9 and TRBJ2-1, with TRBD1 matching 7 bases. The CDR3 is made up of 16 amino acids. In germline, CDR1 is SGDLS, CDR2 YYNGEE. With 0 bases clipped from V and 0 bases from J, the junction kept 3 bases outside the gene matches. The CDR3 DNA is TGTGCCAGCAGCGTAGGGGACAGAGTCTCCTACAATGAGCAGTTCTTC. Translation: CASSVGDRVSYNEQFF.

The chain couples TRBV6-5 to TRBJ1-2, with 7 bases aligning to TRBD1. V lost 7 bases, J lost 4 bases, and 9 bases stayed unmatched. CDR3 size: 14 residues. Germline V lookup: CDR1 MNHEY, CDR2 SVGAGI. The CDR3: CASTDREWGYGYTF. The CDR3 DNA reads as TGTGCCAGCACCGACAGGGAGTGGGGCTATGGCTACACCTTC.

This chain uses TRBV7-3 with TRBJ1-2; 8 positions agree with TRBD1. CDR3 length: 14 residues. The junction had 5 bases not matched to a gene; V was cut back by 5 bases and J by 3 bases. Germline V gene data show CDR1 as SGHTA and CDR2 as FQGTGA. CDR3 in amino acids: CASSPTGDHYGYTF. The CDR3 nucleotides are TGTGCCAGCAGCCCGACAGGGGATCACTATGGCTACACCTTC.

The chain carries TRBV5-1 and TRBJ2-2; 13 bases are a match to TRBD2. Per germline, CDR1 SGHRS and CDR2 YFSETQ. The CDR3 is 17 amino acids. The trim removed 4 bases at V and 5 bases at J, leaving 8 bases unmatched. In nucleotides, the CDR3 is TGCGCCAGCAGCGACCACACTAGCGGGAGGGGTACCGGGGAGCTGTTTTTT. It yields the protein CASSDHTSGRGTGELFF.

The V call is TRBV3-1 (or the pseudogene TRBV3-2), the J call TRBJ1-1; weak D call: TRBD1 (6 bases). Germline V gives CDR1 LGHDT, CDR2 YNNKEL (reference sequence). This CDR3 region has 13 residues. V was trimmed by 4 bases and J by 9 bases, leaving 15 bases between them. CDR3 in DNA: TGTGCCAGCAGCCCTCCGGGGACACCCAAAGCTTTCTTT. Its translation is CASSPPGTPKAFF.

As regards this clone: Additional DNA sequences in this sample encode the identical CDR3. The CDR3 nucleotides read TGTGCCAGCAGTTACTCGAGGGGGCGCGGCGAGCAGTACTTC. Residues: CASSYSRGRGEQYF. V and J are TRBV6-5 and TRBJ2-7, with TRBD1 matching over 7 bases. The CDR3 sequence is 14 residues long. The junction had 5 bases not matched to a gene; V was cut back by 0 bases and J by 6 bases. Germline loops: CDR1 MNHEY, CDR2 SVGAGI.

The chain employs TRBV5-8 and TRBJ2-7; TRBD2 aligns across 16 bases. Germline values: CDR1 SGHTS, CDR2 YDEGEE. Trimming removed 3 bases from V and 7 bases from J; junction bases left unmatched: 4. The CDR3 totals 15 residues. The CDR3 is CASSSGTSGREEQYF. The CDR3 region has the DNA TGTGCCAGCAGCTCTGGGACTAGCGGGAGGGAGGAGCAGTACTTC.